The 21 T cell receptor beta chains reported below all come from one sample, sequenced in a study of cytomegalovirus exposure and HLA in healthy donors. PCR employed 60 Vbeta and 13 Jbeta primers. Clones were read by immunoSEQ multiplex PCR, and TCRdb kept only the in-frame ones, dropping some. The table has some 71,000 clones, 70% to 80% seen once. Sequenced sample: PBMCs. The receptors derive from a woman aged 50 to 60 in good health and CMV-seropositive.

V and J are TRBV7-2 and TRBJ2-1; D is perhaps TRBD1 (6 bases). The V gene lost 5 bases and the J gene lost 2 bases, with 22 bases spanning the gap. Germline assignment: CDR1 SGHTA and CDR2 FQGNSA. CDR3 length: 18 residues. The CDR3 DNA is TGTGCCAGCAGCCCAGACACTCTCTGGCAGGGGACCTACAATGAGCAGTTCTTC. Its protein product is CASSPDTLWQGTYNEQFF.

For the CDR3, the DNA is TGTGCCAGCAGTTTTGGGGGGGACCCAGCAATGGCCGGCTATGGCTACACCTTC. This sequence encodes CASSFGGDPAMAGYGYTF. The chain is built from TRBV28 and TRBJ1-2; D might be TRBD1 (5 bases). Trimming stripped 3 bases from V and 4 bases from J, with 24 bases between. The length of the CDR3 is 18 residues. CDR1 is MDHEN, CDR2 SYDVKM, per germline.

The sample holds a few counts of this clone. This chain links TRBV20-1 with TRBJ2-7; a possible D gene is TRBD1 (5 bases). Germline assignment: CDR1 DFQATT and CDR2 SNEGSKA (reference sequence). The CDR3 is made up of 11 amino acids. The V gene lost 7 bases and the J gene lost 2 bases, with 9 bases spanning the gap. The CDR3 region is CSGGRAYEQYF. The CDR3 nucleotides read TGCAGTGGGGGCAGAGCCTACGAGCAGTACTTC.

This chain connects TRBV4-3 to TRBJ2-3; TRBD1 is a possible D gene (5 bases). The V end lost 1 base, the J end lost 3 bases, and 14 bases lay between the germline ends. Germline-derived CDR1 and CDR2 are LGHNA and YSLEER. The CDR3 is 16 amino acids. CDR3 protein: CASSQVIGVRTDTQYF. The CDR3 nucleotides are TGCGCCAGCAGCCAAGTGATAGGGGTCAGGACAGATACGCAGTATTTT.

The rearrangement uses TRBV9 and TRBJ2-5; TRBD2 might be the D (7 bases). Looked up from germline, CDR1 is SGDLS and CDR2 is YYNGEE. This CDR3 is 15 amino acids long. V shed 0 bases and J shed 5 bases, with 14 bases lying between them. In DNA form, the CDR3 reads TGTGCCAGCAGCGTAGGGGCGGGGGCTTGGGAGACCCAGTACTTC. Translation gives CASSVGAGAWETQYF.

The chain links TRBV7-2 to TRBJ2-7; TRBD2 aligns across 10 bases. Germline CDR1 SGHTA, CDR2 FQGNSA. Trimming at V came to 7 bases and at J to 7 bases, leaving 7 bases not matched to a gene. The CDR3 runs 13 residues. The CDR3 sequence is CASNSGGAEEQYF. In DNA, the CDR3 is TGTGCCAGCAACAGCGGGGGGGCCGAAGAGCAGTACTTC.

This clone came up a few times. J is TRBJ1-5 and V is TRBV19, with 8 bases lining up with TRBD1. The germline V gene has CDR1 LNHDA and CDR2 SQIVND (reference sequence). The CDR3 runs 14 residues. V was clipped by 2 bases and J by 6 bases; unmatched bases: 3. The CDR3 DNA reads as TGTGCCAGTAGTATACAGGGGGCCTTTCAGCCCCAGCATTTT. Its protein is CASSIQGAFQPQHF. Combining the CDR3 with reference TRBV19 and TRBJ1-5 gives the whole variable domain DGGITQSPKYLFRKEGQNVTLSCEQNLNHDAMYWYRQDPGQGLRLIYYSQIVNDFQKGDIAEGYSVSREKKESFPLTVTSAQKNPTAFYLCASSIQGAFQPQHFGDGTRLSIL.

V is TRBV30 and J is TRBJ1-1; D possibly corresponds to TRBD1 (5 bases). The CDR3 runs to 14 residues. V was pared by 0 bases and J by 5 bases, with 13 bases between. Germline CDR1 reads GTSNPN; CDR2 reads SVGIG (reference sequence). The CDR3 region has the DNA TGTGCCTGGAGTGTGGGGCAGGGCGGTACTGAAGCTTTCTTT. Translated, it gives CAWSVGQGGTEAFF.

The genes are TRBV29-1 and TRBJ1-4, with 7 bases lining up with TRBD1. The CDR3 is 12 residues long. CDR1 is SQVTM, CDR2 ANQGSEA, per germline. After removal of 4 bases from V and 7 bases from J, the junction contained 3 bases not matched to a gene. The CDR3, as DNA: TGCAGCGTTGGACAGGGAGGTGAAAAACTGTTTTTT. Amino acids: CSVGQGGEKLFF.

V is TRBV2 and J is TRBJ2-3, with 8 bases that match TRBD2. This CDR3 comprises 16 residues. V lost 6 bases, J lost 2 bases, and 10 bases stayed unmatched. CDR1 SNHLY and CDR2 FYNNEI come from the germline V gene. CDR3: CASRPPAGVATDTQYF. The CDR3 DNA is TGTGCCAGCAGGCCCCCAGCGGGAGTAGCCACAGATACGCAGTATTTT.

CDR3 in DNA: TGTGCCAGCAGTTCCACGCGGGGGGTGGGCACCGGGGAGCTGTTTTTT. Translated: CASSSTRGVGTGELFF. The chain combines TRBV27 with TRBJ2-2; TRBD2 matches at 8 bases. The ends lost 4 bases at V and 4 bases at J; junction bases unmatched: 8. This CDR3 comprises 16 residues. CDR1 and CDR2 from the germline V gene are MNHEY and SMNVEV (reference sequence).

This clone was detected only a few times. The V gene is TRBV19, the J gene TRBJ1-5, with TRBD1 matching over 9 bases. The trim removed 7 bases at V and 6 bases at J, leaving 10 bases unmatched. From germline, CDR1 is LNHDA and CDR2 SQIVND (reference sequence). The CDR3 extends over 15 amino acids. CDR3 nucleotides: TGTGCCAGTAAACAGGGGGCCTTTGGAGGTCAGCCCCAGCATTTT. This translates into CASKQGAFGGQPQHF.

The chain employs TRBV6-5 and TRBJ1-1; 10 bases match TRBD1. V gave up 4 bases and J gave up 12 bases; unmatched junction bases: 5. The germline V gene has CDR1 MNHEY and CDR2 SVGAGI. CDR3 size: 12 residues. Here the CDR3 DNA reads TGTGCCAGCAGTTCGGGACAGGGGTGGTCTTTCTTT. It codes for CASSSGQGWSFF.

The chain recombines TRBV29-1 with TRBJ1-2; possibly TRBD1 for D (6 bases). The germline gives CDR1 SQVTM, CDR2 ANQGSEA. The CDR3 length is 12 residues. Trimming removed 7 bases from V and 5 bases from J, with 14 bases in between. CDR3 residues: CSGGDQGYGYTF. CDR3 bases: TGCAGCGGGGGTGATCAGGGGTATGGCTACACCTTC.

V usage is TRBV7-2 and J usage is TRBJ1-2; D perhaps matches TRBD1 (6 bases). V gave up 1 base and J gave up 7 bases, with 13 bases separating them. This CDR3 is 14 amino acids long. Germline CDR1 and CDR2: SGHTA and FQGNSA. The chain's CDR3 is CASSLDGRGSGYTF. The CDR3 region has the DNA TGTGCCAGCAGCTTAGATGGCAGGGGAAGTGGCTACACCTTC.

This chain joins TRBV30 and TRBJ2-5; a weak D match, TRBD2 (5 bases). V lost 5 bases, J lost 5 bases, and 12 bases lay in between. The CDR3 sequence is 12 residues long. Germline V lookup: CDR1 GTSNPN, CDR2 SVGIG (reference sequence). CDR3 residues: CAWGTRRETQYF. CDR3 DNA sequence: TGTGCCTGGGGTACTAGGCGGGAGACCCAGTACTTC.

The V and J genes are TRBV25-1 and TRBJ1-5; D might be TRBD1 (6 bases). V gave up 3 bases and J gave up 7 bases, with 13 bases separating them. This CDR3 spans 14 amino acids. Germline V gene lookup returns CDR1 MGHDK and CDR2 SYGVNS. Here the CDR3 reads CASSESGGGQPQHF. The CDR3 DNA is TGTGCCAGCAGTGAGTCTGGGGGCGGGCAGCCCCAGCATTTT.

CDR3 in amino acids: CASSSPWTGTGNTIYF. The CDR3 region has the DNA TGTGCCAGCAGCTCTCCCTGGACAGGGACTGGAAACACCATATATTTT. The chain links TRBV5-6 to TRBJ1-3; 8 positions agree with TRBD1. Germline V gene data show CDR1 as SGHDT and CDR2 as YYEEEE. Losses at the gene ends were 3 bases for V and 2 bases for J; bases not matched to a gene: 7. The length of the CDR3 is 16 residues.

As to this clone: Other nucleotide sequences in the sample specify the same CDR3. This chain links TRBV7-6 with TRBJ2-7; 9 nucleotides match TRBD1. Germline assignment: CDR1 SGHVS and CDR2 FNYEAQ. V was clipped by 4 bases and J by 3 bases; unmatched bases: 4. The CDR3 spans 14 residues. The CDR3: CASSSGQGSYEQYF. DNA of the CDR3: TGTGCCAGCAGCTCGGGACAGGGCAGCTACGAGCAGTACTTC.

The rearrangement links TRBV5-1 to TRBJ2-7, with 13 bases fitting TRBD2. Germline V CDR1 and CDR2: SGHRS, YFSETQ. This CDR3 is built from 17 residues. V shed 1 base, J shed 3 bases, and the junction held 7 bases outside the gene matches. The CDR3 nucleotides read TGCGCCAGCAGCTTGACTAGCGGGAGGGTAGCAGGCTACGAGCAGTACTTC. Protein sequence: CASSLTSGRVAGYEQYF.

This clone was recorded once. This chain connects TRBV5-1 to TRBJ2-1; 11 bases map to TRBD2. Germline V gene sequence: CDR1 SGHRS, CDR2 YFSETQ. The CDR3 has 14 amino acids. V trimming: 9 bases; J trimming: 5 bases; junction bases outside the gene matches: 7. CDR3 residues: CATYSGGADNEQFF. The CDR3 DNA reads as TGCGCCACCTATAGCGGGGGGGCCGACAATGAGCAGTTCTTC.